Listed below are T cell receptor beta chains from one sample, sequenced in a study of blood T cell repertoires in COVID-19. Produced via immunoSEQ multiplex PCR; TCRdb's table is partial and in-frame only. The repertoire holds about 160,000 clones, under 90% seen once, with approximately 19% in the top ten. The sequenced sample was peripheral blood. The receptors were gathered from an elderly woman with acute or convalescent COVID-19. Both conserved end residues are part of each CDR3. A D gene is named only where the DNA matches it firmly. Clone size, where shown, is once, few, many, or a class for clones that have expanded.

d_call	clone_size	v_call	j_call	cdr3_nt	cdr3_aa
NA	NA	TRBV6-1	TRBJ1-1	TGTGCCAGCAGTGAACATAACACTGAAGCTTTCTTT	CASSEHNTEAFF
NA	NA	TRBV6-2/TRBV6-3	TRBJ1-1	TGTGCCAGCAGCCCCGACGGACTTAACACTGAAGCTTTCTTT	CASSPDGLNTEAFF
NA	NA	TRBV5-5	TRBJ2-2	TGTGCCAGCAGCTTTCCCGCCGGGGAGCTGTTTTTT	CASSFPAGELFF
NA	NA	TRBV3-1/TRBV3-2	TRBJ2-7	TGTGCCAGCAGCCCCCTCGGGGGAACCTACGAGCAGTACTTC	CASSPLGGTYEQYF
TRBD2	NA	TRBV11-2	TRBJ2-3	TGTGCCAGCAGCTTAGTGGGACTAGCAAGCGATACGCAGTATTTT	CASSLVGLASDTQYF
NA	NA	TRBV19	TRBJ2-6	TGTGCCAGTACCCCGGCGGCAGTCACTCGTGGGGCCAACGTCCTGACTTTC	CASTPAAVTRGANVLTF
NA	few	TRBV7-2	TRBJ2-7	TGTGCCAGCAGCTTGCTGGGCCAGTACGAGCAGTACTTC	CASSLLGQYEQYF
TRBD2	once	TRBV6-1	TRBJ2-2	TGTGCCAGCAGTGTCGGCGGGGGGGCGAACACCGGGGAGCTGTTTTTT	CASSVGGGANTGELFF
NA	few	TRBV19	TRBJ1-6	TGTGCCAGTACAATGGAGGGTTATAATTCACCCCTCCACTTT	CASTMEGYNSPLHF
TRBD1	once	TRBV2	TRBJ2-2	TGTGCCAGCGCATACAGGGGTAACACCGGGGAGCTGTTTTTT	CASAYRGNTGELFF
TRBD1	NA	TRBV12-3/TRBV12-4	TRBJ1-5	TGTGCCAGCAGTGGACAGGACAATCAGCCCCAGCATTTT	CASSGQDNQPQHF
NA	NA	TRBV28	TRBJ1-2	TGTGCCAGCAAAGAACAGGGCCGGGGCTACACCTTC	CASKEQGRGYTF
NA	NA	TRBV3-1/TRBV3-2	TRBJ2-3	TGTGCCAGCAGCCCGGGGGGCAGGCGCCTGGATACGCAGTATTTT	CASSPGGRRLDTQYF
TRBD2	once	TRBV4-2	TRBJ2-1	TGTGCCAGCAGCCAAGACCGCCTACGGGAGCGGGGCAATGAGCAGTTCTTC	CASSQDRLRERGNEQFF
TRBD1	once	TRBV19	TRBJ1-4	TGTGCCAGTAGTAACCCGACAGGGTATAATGAAAAACTGTTTTTT	CASSNPTGYNEKLFF
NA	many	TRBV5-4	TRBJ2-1	TGTGCCAGCAGCTTGAAGGGAGTTAGCCCCTACAATGAGCAGTTCTTC	CASSLKGVSPYNEQFF
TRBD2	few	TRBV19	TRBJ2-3	TGTGCCAGTAGTATCGGCGGGAGCCGGAGAGATACGCAGTATTTT	CASSIGGSRRDTQYF
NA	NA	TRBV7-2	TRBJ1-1	TGTGCCAGCAGCCCCAGGCGGGACGGCCCTGAAGCTTTCTTT	CASSPRRDGPEAFF
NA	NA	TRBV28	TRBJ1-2	TGTGCCAGCAGTCCCCCTCACAGGGAGGGCTACACCTTC	CASSPPHREGYTF
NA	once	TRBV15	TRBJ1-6	TGTGCCACCAGCCTGGGGCAGGAGTATGGGTCACCCCTCCACTTT	CATSLGQEYGSPLHF
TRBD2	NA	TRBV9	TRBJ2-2	TGTGCCAGCAGCCCCTTAGATTTGCGGGGGGGCCCCGGGGAGCTGTTTTTT	CASSPLDLRGGPGELFF
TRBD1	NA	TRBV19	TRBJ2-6	TGTGCCAGTAGTATGGGGACAGGGTTCTCTGGGGCCAACGTCCTGACTTTC	CASSMGTGFSGANVLTF
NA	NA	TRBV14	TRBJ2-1	TGTGCCAGCAGCCCTTTGTTTAGTAGTAGCTCCTACAATGAGCAGTTCTTC	CASSPLFSSSSYNEQFF
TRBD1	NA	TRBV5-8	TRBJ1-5	TGTGCCAGCAGCTTGGGGGACAGGGGAGATCAGCCCCAGCATTTT	CASSLGDRGDQPQHF
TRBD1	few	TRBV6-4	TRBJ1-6	TGTGCCAGCAGTGATTCGGGGCGGGGACAGGGGGAATCACCCCTCCACTTT	CASSDSGRGQGESPLHF
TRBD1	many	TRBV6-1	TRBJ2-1	TGTGCCAGCAGTGACAGGGGGATCCCAAAGGATGAGCAGTTCTTC	CASSDRGIPKDEQFF
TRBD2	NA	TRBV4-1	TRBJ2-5	TGCGCCAGCAGCCAACCATATGGACTAGCGGGGAAAGAGACCCAGTACTTC	CASSQPYGLAGKETQYF
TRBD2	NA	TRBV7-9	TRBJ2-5	TGTGCCAGCCTCGCGGGGGGGGAGACCCAGTACTTC	CASLAGGETQYF